Sequencing of this TCR beta chain was carried out in a study of T cell responses to AZD1222 COVID-19 vaccine (TCRdb year 2021). With regard to the full study: A total of just over 230 trial participants underwent TCR sequencing, of whom around 200 received two doses of AZD1222 and about 25 received two doses of the MenACWY control vaccine. Trial participants were enrolled into age subgroups of 18-55, 56-69 and 70-plus years, which contained 148, 28 and 57 TCR-sequenced participants, respectively. General study outcomes and caveats: Only six or seven AZD1222 recipients were SARS-CoV-2 seropositive at baseline, limiting conclusions about previously exposed vaccinees. Reportedly, close to half of the unique spike-specific TCRs recognized epitopes lying outside the regions that are mutated in the B.1.351 and B.1.1.7 variants. Participants were mostly white British and included more females than males, and it was suggested by the authors that clonal diversity may have been underestimated. The 56-69-year group was small, and its depth increase did not reach significance, likely because of low power. After two AZD1222 doses, spike-specific TCR breadth and depth were significantly higher than at day 0 and than in MenACWY recipients. Vaccine-associated CD4 TCRs spanned the whole spike protein, with dominant responses in regions 160-218 and 743-854. Because no day 14 peak-response samples were available, the repertoires could be characterized only after the peak T cell response.

A word on this clone: Its antigen remains unidentified. No quality values exist for individual bases; no much larger clone is one base distant.

Sample time point, as interpreted from the label and publication: about 28 days (+/-7) after the second vaccine dose. The sample's treatment or condition, from its label and the paper: meningococcal conjugate vaccine given as trial control. Vaccinee samples were obtained from the UK trials COV001 and COV002, which included a single-blind randomized controlled phase 2/3 trial of AZD1222 (ChAdOx1 nCoV-19) in healthy adults. For TCRbeta chain sequencing, PBMC samples were collected from trial participants at day 0 and at day 28 after the second dose. The CDR3 regions of human TCRbeta chains were subjected to immunosequencing. The source study handled its data this way. TCRs in the repertoires were matched against a reference library of SARS-CoV-2-specific TCRs that had been generated with the MIRA antigen-specificity platform. Breadth was defined as the fraction of unique TCRs that were SARS-CoV-2-associated. Depth was defined as the fraction of total T cells that were SARS-CoV-2-associated. Using the MIRA data, every spike-specific TCR was mapped to the spike region that the TCR reacted to and assigned to either a CD4 or a CD8 class. Log10-transformed breadth and depth values were compared by one-way ANOVA with Sidak's multiple comparisons tests. Sourced from immuneACCESS, this table was stored by TCRdb with only in-frame sequences that have V and J called. A share of the clones is absent; for the studies checked, an unresolved V gene accounts for under half, and the remainder has no known explanation. V and J calls and clone size are those listed in that table; D and trimming were worked out from the DNA. Across this sample there are some 180,000 clones, with roughly 93% seen only once. Clones ranked in the top ten supply 0.8% to 1.3% of the sample.

The starting material was peripheral blood, obtained 28 days after the second dose of the MenACWY control vaccine. This receptor was obtained from an adult who received the MenACWY meningococcal vaccine as a control.

This receptor carries the CDR3 CASSQGGGGYGQPQHF. The sequenced DNA is TGCGCCAGCAGCCAGGGGGGAGGGGGGTATGGACAGCCCCAGCATTTT. Rearrangement joined TRBV4-1 to TRBJ1-5; TRBD1 is a possible D gene, resting on 6 matching bases. The CDR3 starts with the cysteine, ends with the phenylalanine, and has 16 residues. Only the CDR3 part of the read is kept: 48 bases, read in frame from the first base. V lost 3 bases and J lost 7 bases; the stretch between them is 19 bases long. The germline V gene yields MGHRA for CDR1 and YSYEKL for CDR2.